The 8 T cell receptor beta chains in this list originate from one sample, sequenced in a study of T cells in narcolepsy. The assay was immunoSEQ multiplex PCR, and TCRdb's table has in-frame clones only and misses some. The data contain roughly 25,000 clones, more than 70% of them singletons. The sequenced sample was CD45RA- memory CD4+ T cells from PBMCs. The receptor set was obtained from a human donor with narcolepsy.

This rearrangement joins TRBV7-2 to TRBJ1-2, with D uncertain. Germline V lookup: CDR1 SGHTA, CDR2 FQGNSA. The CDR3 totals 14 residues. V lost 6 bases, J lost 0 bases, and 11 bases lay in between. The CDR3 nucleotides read TGTGCCAGCAGGCAAAAGTTAGCTAACTATGGCTACACCTTC. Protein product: CASRQKLANYGYTF.

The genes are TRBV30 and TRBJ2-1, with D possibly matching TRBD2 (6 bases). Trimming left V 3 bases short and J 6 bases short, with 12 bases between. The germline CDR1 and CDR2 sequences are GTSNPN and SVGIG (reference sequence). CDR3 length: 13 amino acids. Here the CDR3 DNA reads TGTGCCTGGAGGGATAGCGGCCGCAATGAGCAGTTCTTC. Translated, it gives CAWRDSGRNEQFF. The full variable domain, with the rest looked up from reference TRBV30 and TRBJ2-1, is SQTIHQWPATLVQPVGSPLSLECTVEGTSNPNLYWYRQAAGRGLQLLFYSVGIGQISSEVPQNLSASRPQDRQFILSSKKLLLSDSGFYLCAWRDSGRNEQFFGPGTRLTVL.

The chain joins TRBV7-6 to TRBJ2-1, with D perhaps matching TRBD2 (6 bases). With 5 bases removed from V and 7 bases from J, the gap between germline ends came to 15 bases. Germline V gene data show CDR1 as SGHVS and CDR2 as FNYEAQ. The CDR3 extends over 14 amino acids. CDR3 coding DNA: TGTGCCAGCAGCCGACTAGACTTAATGAATGAGCAGTTCTTC. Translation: CASSRLDLMNEQFF.

CDR3 nucleotide sequence: TGCAGCGTAGCCACGGGGGTCAACACTGAAGCTTTCTTT. The encoded protein is CSVATGVNTEAFF. This chain connects TRBV29-1 to TRBJ1-1; weak D call: TRBD1 (5 bases). This CDR3 spans 13 amino acids. Germline V CDR1 and CDR2: SQVTM, ANQGSEA. V lost 6 bases, J lost 2 bases, and 13 bases lay in between.

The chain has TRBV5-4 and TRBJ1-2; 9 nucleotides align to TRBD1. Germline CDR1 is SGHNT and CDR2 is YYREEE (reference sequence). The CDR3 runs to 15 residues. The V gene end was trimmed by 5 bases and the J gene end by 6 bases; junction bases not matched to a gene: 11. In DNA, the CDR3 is TGTGCCAGCAGTCCGACCGGGACAGGGTTTAATGGCTACACCTTC. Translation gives CASSPTGTGFNGYTF. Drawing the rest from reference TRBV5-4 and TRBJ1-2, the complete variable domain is ETGVTQSPTHLIKTRGQQVTLRCSSQSGHNTVSWYQQALGQGPQFIFQYYREEENGRGNFPPRFSGLQFPNYSSELNVNALELDDSALYLCASSPTGTGFNGYTFGSGTRLTVV.

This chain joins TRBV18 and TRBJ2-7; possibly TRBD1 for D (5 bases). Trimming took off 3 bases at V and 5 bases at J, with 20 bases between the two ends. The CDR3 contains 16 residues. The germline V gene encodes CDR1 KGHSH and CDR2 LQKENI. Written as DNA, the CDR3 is TGTGCCAGCTCACCCGGCCCGGGCAGGGTATTGGACGAGCAGTACTTC. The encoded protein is CASSPGPGRVLDEQYF.

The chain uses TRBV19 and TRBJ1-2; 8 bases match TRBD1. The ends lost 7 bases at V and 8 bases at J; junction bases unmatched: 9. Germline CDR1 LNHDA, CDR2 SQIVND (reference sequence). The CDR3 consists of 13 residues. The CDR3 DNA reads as TGTGCCAGTACCCCCCAGGGGGCGAGGGGCTACACCTTC. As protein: CASTPQGARGYTF.

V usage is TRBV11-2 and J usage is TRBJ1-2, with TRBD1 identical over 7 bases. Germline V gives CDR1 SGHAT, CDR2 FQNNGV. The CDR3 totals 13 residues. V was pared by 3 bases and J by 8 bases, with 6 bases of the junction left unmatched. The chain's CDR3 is CASSLDRTAGYTF. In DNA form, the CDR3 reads TGTGCCAGCAGCTTGGACAGGACTGCGGGCTACACCTTC.